Listed here are 16 T cell receptor beta chains from one sample, sequenced in a study of cytomegalovirus exposure and HLA in healthy donors (dated by TCRdb to 2015 to 2018). The library relied on the immunoSEQ multiplex PCR assay. For the multiplex PCR, a mixture combining 60 forward primers for TCR Vbeta segments and 13 reverse primers for TCR Jbeta segments was used. In TCRdb, the immuneACCESS table is reduced to in-frame sequences with V and J assigned. These tables do not hold every clone; where another copy was compared, an unresolved V gene accounts for under half, and the others remain unexplained. The sample table holds 150,000 or so clones, of which roughly 80% were seen once. Less than 15% of the sample is in the top ten clones. Sequenced material: PBMCs. These receptors were collected from a man between 40 and 49 years old in good health and CMV-seropositive.

This clone was counted between two and nine times. The chain couples TRBV5-4 to TRBJ2-2; 7 bases are shared with TRBD1. The junction had 3 bases not matched to a gene; V was cut back by 4 bases and J by 3 bases. Germline lookup yields CDR1 SGHNT and CDR2 YYREEE (reference sequence). The CDR3 spans 14 residues. As DNA, the CDR3 is TGTGCCAGCAGCAGGGACAGCTACACCGGGGAGCTGTTTTTT. Protein product: CASSRDSYTGELFF. The full variable domain, its missing parts supplied by reference TRBV5-4 and TRBJ2-2, is ETGVTQSPTHLIKTRGQQVTLRCSSQSGHNTVSWYQQALGQGPQFIFQYYREEENGRGNFPPRFSGLQFPNYSSELNVNALELDDSALYLCASSRDSYTGELFFGEGSRLTVL.

On this clone: The sample carries other DNA sequences with the same CDR3. The chain's CDR3 is CASSLGQNYGYTF. The CDR3 DNA reads as TGTGCCAGCAGTCTGGGACAGAACTATGGCTACACCTTC. The rearrangement uses TRBV27 and TRBJ1-2; 7 bases line up with TRBD1. The V gene end was trimmed by 5 bases and the J gene end by 2 bases; junction bases not matched to a gene: 2. This CDR3 has 13 residues. In germline, CDR1 is MNHEY, CDR2 SMNVEV (reference sequence).

The chain joins TRBV5-1 to TRBJ2-7; 7 bases are a match to TRBD1. Germline V gene data show CDR1 as SGHRS and CDR2 as YFSETQ. The CDR3 runs 15 residues. J gave up 2 bases and V 0 bases, and 5 bases lay outside the gene matches. In DNA form, the CDR3 reads TGCGCCAGCAGCTTGGAAGGGGGCAGGGCCTACGAGCAGTACTTC. The encoded protein is CASSLEGGRAYEQYF.

The gene calls are TRBV28 and TRBJ2-7; no clear D gene. V lost 3 bases to trimming and J lost 0 bases, with 12 bases between them. Germline CDR1 is MDHEN and CDR2 is SYDVKM. The CDR3 is 15 residues long. CDR3: CASSFRHRSSYEQYF. The DNA for the CDR3 is TGTGCCAGCAGTTTTAGGCATAGGAGCTCCTACGAGCAGTACTTC.

This chain joins TRBV18 and TRBJ1-1, with D possibly TRBD1 on 6 matching bases. This CDR3 comprises 13 residues. Germline-derived CDR1 and CDR2 are KGHSH and LQKENI. Trimming shortened V by 6 bases and J by 3 bases, and 11 bases separated the two germline ends. CDR3 nucleotide sequence: TGTGCCAGCTCTGGGGACATTGACACTGAAGCTTTCTTT. Translating gives CASSGDIDTEAFF. Full variable domain (outside the CDR3, taken from reference TRBV18 and TRBJ1-1): NAGVMQNPRHLVRRRGQEARLRCSPMKGHSHVYWYRQLPEEGLKFMVYLQKENIIDESGMPKERFSAEFPKEGPSILRIQQVVRGDSAAYFCASSGDIDTEAFFGQGTRLTVV.

The rearrangement uses TRBV19 and TRBJ2-3; D is unresolved. Trimming took 5 bases from V and 6 from J, leaving 21 bases between them. The germline V gene has CDR1 LNHDA and CDR2 SQIVND (reference sequence). The CDR3 is made up of 16 amino acids. The CDR3 DNA reads as TGTGCCAGTAGTGCCGTCTCGTCAGGCTTTTTGGATACGCAGTATTTT. This translates into CASSAVSSGFLDTQYF.

J is TRBJ1-2 and V is TRBV7-9, with D unresolved. Trimming cost V 7 bases and J 8 bases, with 17 bases left between them. CDR1 SEHNR and CDR2 FQNEAQ come from the germline V gene (reference sequence). The CDR3 consists of 13 residues. CDR3 in amino acids: CASILYGLGGYTF. The CDR3 DNA sequence: TGTGCCAGCATCCTCTATGGTCTGGGCGGCTACACCTTC.

In this sample, this clone turned up once. J is TRBJ1-5 and V is TRBV15; D is unclear. V dropped 3 bases and J dropped 6 bases, with 15 bases sitting between them. The V gene's germline CDR1 is LNHNV and CDR2 YYDKDF (reference sequence). The CDR3 is 15 amino acids. As DNA, the CDR3 is TGTGCCACCAGCAGTAAGAGGGAGACCGGTCAGCCCCAGCATTTT. This codes for CATSSKRETGQPQHF.

This clone is a singleton in its sample. The CDR3 sequence: CASSFLQGGYEQYF. As DNA, the CDR3 is TGTGCCAGCAGCTTCTTGCAGGGGGGATACGAGCAGTACTTC. The V call is TRBV5-5, the J call TRBJ2-7, with D perhaps matching TRBD1 (7 bases). The ends were cut back, 2 bases at V and 4 bases at J, with 13 bases in the middle. CDR3 size: 14 residues. Germline V gives CDR1 SGHKS, CDR2 YYEKEE (reference sequence).

The chain carries TRBV6-1 and TRBJ1-5; D not resolved. Germline V lookup: CDR1 MNHNS, CDR2 SASEGT. The CDR3 totals 14 residues. V lost 7 bases and J lost 7, with 17 bases in between. CDR3 sequence (DNA): TGTGCCAGCATCCCCCGGCTAGGTTTCCAGCCCCAGCATTTT. Translated, it gives CASIPRLGFQPQHF.

The chain links TRBV6-1 to TRBJ1-5, with a possible D match to TRBD1 (5 bases). Germline CDR1 reads MNHNS; CDR2 reads SASEGT. There are 15 residues in the CDR3. V gave up 5 bases and J gave up 6 bases, with 17 bases separating them. The chain's CDR3 is CASSTHLGGGQPQHF. CDR3 nucleotides: TGTGCCAGCAGTACACATTTGGGGGGAGGTCAGCCCCAGCATTTT.

The chain has TRBV6-4 and TRBJ1-3; D is uncertain. In germline, CDR1 is MRHNA, CDR2 SNTAGT. This CDR3 spans 12 amino acids. Between the trimmed V and J ends, which lost 8 bases and 15 bases, there was a span of 20 bases. The DNA for the CDR3 is TGTGCCAGCCGCTCGTTGTGGAGTGGAGGATATTTT. Translating gives CASRSLWSGGYF.

The chain uses TRBV28 and TRBJ2-7, with 8 bases lining up with TRBD2. This CDR3 is 16 amino acids long. Germline V gene sequence: CDR1 MDHEN, CDR2 SYDVKM. Trimming at V came to 3 bases and at J to 4 bases, leaving 11 bases not matched to a gene. CDR3 residues: CASSFPRRASGYEQYF. The CDR3 DNA reads TGTGCCAGCAGTTTTCCCCGTAGGGCTAGCGGGTACGAGCAGTACTTC.

This chain connects TRBV5-6 to TRBJ1-2; tentatively, D is TRBD1 (6 bases). The V end lost 0 bases, the J end lost 6 bases, and 9 bases lay between the germline ends. The germline CDR1 and CDR2 sequences are SGHDT and YYEEEE. The CDR3 is 13 residues long. The CDR3 DNA is TGTGCCAGCAGCTTGGGGGCAGGGGATGGCTACACCTTC. Its translation: CASSLGAGDGYTF.

The rearrangement joins TRBV7-6 to TRBJ2-3; TRBD2 aligns across 13 bases. After removal of 5 bases from V and 6 bases from J, the junction contained 5 bases not matched to a gene. In germline, CDR1 is SGHVS, CDR2 FNYEAQ. The CDR3 loop spans 15 amino acids. The CDR3, as DNA: TGTGCCAGCAGCCGACTAGCGGGAGGCCCCGATACGCAGTATTTT. Its translation: CASSRLAGGPDTQYF.

The chain couples TRBV28 to TRBJ1-2; TRBD1 matches 7 bases. Germline V gene lookup returns CDR1 MDHEN and CDR2 SYDVKM. The CDR3 totals 13 residues. V shed 3 bases and J 4 bases; nucleotides not matched to a gene: 2. CDR3 bases: TGTGCCAGCAGTTTCACAGGGGCCTATGGCTACACCTTC. It yields the protein CASSFTGAYGYTF.